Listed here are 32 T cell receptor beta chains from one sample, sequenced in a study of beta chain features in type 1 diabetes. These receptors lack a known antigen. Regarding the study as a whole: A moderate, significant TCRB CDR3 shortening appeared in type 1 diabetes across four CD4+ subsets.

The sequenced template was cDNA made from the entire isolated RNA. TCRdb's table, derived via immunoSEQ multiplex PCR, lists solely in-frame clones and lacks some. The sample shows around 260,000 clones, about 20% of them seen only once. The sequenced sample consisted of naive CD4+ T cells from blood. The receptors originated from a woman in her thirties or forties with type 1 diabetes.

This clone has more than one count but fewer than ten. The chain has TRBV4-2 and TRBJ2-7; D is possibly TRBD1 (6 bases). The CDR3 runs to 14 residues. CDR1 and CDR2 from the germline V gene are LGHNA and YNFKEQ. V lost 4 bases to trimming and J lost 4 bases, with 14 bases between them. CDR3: CASSPLQGWYEQYF. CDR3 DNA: TGTGCCAGCAGCCCCCTGCAGGGGTGGTACGAGCAGTACTTC.

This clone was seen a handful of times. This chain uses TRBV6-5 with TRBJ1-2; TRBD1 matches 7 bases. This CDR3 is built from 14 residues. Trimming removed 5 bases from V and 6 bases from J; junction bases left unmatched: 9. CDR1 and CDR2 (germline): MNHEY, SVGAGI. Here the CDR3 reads CASSPREGADGYTF. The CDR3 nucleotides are TGTGCCAGCAGTCCACGGGAGGGGGCAGATGGCTACACCTTC.

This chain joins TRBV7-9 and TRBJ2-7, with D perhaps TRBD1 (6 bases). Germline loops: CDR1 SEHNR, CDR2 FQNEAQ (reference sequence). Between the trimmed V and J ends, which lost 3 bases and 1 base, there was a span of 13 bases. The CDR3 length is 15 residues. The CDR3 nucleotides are TGTGCCAGCAGCTTCATTGGGGGCACGTCCTACGAGCAGTACTTC. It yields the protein CASSFIGGTSYEQYF.

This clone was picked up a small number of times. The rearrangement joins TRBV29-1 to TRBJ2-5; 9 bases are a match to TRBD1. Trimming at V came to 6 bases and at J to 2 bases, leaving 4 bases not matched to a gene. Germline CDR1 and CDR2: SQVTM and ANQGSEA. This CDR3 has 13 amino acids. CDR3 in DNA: TGCAGCGTGGACAGGGGCGAACAAGAGACCCAGTACTTC. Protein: CSVDRGEQETQYF.

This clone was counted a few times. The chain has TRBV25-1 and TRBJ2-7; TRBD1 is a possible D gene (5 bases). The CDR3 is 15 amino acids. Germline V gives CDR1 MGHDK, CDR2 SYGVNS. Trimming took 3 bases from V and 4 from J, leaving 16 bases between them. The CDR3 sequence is CASSESDNRKYEQYF. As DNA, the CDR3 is TGTGCCAGCAGTGAGTCGGACAACAGGAAGTACGAGCAGTACTTC.

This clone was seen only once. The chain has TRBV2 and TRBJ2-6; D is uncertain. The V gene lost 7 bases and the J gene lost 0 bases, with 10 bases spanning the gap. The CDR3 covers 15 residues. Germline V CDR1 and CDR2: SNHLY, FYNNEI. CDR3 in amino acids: CASTLDISGANVLTF. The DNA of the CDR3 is TGTGCCAGCACTCTCGACATCTCTGGGGCCAACGTCCTGACTTTC.

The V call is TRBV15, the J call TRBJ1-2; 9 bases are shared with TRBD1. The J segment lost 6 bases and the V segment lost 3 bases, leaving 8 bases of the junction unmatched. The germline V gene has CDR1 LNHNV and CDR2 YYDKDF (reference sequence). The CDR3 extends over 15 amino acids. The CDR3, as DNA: TGTGCCACCAGCAGCAACAGGGGGCGAAGAGATGGCTACACCTTC. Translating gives CATSSNRGRRDGYTF.

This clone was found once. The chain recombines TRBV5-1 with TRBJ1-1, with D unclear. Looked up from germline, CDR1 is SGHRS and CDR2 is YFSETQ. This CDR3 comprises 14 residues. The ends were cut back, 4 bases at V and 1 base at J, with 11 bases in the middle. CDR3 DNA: TGCGCCAGCAGCCCCACGGCGGGGAACACTGAAGCTTTCTTT. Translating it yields CASSPTAGNTEAFF.

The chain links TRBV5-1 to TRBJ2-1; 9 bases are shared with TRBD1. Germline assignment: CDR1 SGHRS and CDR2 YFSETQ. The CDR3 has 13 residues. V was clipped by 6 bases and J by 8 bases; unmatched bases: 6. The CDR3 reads CASTLDRGDEQFF. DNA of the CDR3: TGCGCCAGCACCCTGGACAGGGGCGATGAGCAGTTCTTC.

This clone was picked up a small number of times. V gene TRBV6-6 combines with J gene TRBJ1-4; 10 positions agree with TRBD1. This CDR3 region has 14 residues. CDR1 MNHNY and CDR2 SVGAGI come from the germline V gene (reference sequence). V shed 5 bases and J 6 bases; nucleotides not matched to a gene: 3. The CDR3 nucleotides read TGTGCCAGCAGTCCCGGGACAGGGGATGAAAAACTGTTTTTT. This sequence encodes CASSPGTGDEKLFF.

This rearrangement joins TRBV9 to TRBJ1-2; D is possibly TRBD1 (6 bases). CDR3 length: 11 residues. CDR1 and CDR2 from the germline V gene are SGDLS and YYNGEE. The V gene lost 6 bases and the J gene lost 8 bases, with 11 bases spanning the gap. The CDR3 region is CASNGQSGYTF. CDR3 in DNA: TGTGCCAGCAACGGACAGAGCGGCTACACCTTC.

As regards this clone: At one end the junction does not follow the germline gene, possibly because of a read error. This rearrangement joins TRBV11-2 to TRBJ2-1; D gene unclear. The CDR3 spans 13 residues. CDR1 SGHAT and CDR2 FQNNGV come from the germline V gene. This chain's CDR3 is CASTLGSNNEQFF. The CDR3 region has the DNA TGTGCCAGCACCCTTGGCTCCAACAATGAGCAGTTCTTC.

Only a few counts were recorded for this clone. The CDR3 DNA follows: TGTGCCGGTGAGGGGACTAGCGCCTACAATGAGCAGTTCTTC. Translated, it gives CAGEGTSAYNEQFF. V usage is TRBV30 and J usage is TRBJ2-1; 10 bases are a match to TRBD2. The J segment lost 2 bases and the V segment lost 8 bases, leaving 6 bases of the junction unmatched. Per the germline V gene, CDR1 is GTSNPN and CDR2 is SVGIG (reference sequence). This CDR3 is built from 14 residues.

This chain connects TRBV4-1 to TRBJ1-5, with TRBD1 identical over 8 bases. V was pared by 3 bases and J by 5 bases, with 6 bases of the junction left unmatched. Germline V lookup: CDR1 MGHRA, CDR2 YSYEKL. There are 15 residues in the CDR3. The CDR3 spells CASSHGQGPYQPQHF. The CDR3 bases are TGCGCCAGCAGCCATGGACAGGGTCCTTATCAGCCCCAGCATTTT.

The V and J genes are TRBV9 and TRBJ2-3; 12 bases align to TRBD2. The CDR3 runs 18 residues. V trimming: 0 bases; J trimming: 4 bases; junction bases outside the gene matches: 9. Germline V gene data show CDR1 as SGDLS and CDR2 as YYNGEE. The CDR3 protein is CASSVGLTSGRAADTQYF. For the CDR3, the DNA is TGTGCCAGCAGCGTAGGATTGACTAGCGGGAGAGCTGCAGATACGCAGTATTTT.

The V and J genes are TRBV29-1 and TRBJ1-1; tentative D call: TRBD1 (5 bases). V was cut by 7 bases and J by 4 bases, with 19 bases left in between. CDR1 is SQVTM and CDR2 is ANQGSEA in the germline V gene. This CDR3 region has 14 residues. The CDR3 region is CSGGRGREITEAFF. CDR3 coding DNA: TGCAGCGGTGGTAGGGGCAGGGAAATCACTGAAGCTTTCTTT.

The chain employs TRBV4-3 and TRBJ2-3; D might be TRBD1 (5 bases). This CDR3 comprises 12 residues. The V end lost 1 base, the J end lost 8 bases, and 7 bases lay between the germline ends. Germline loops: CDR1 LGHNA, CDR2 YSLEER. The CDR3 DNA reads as TGCGCCAGCAGCCAAGCCCAGGGTACGCAGTATTTT. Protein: CASSQAQGTQYF.

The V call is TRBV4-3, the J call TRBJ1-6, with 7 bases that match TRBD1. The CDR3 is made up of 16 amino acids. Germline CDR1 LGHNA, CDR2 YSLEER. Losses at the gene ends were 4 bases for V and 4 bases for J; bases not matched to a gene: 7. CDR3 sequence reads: CASSRRTGDYNSPLHF. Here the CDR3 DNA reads TGCGCCAGCAGCCGCCGGACAGGAGATTATAATTCACCCCTCCACTTT.

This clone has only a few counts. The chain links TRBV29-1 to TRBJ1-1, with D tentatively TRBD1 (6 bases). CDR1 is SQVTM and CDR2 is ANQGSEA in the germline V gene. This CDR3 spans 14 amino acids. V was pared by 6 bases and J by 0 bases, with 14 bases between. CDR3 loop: CSVTGSAMNTEAFF. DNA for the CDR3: TGCAGCGTAACAGGGTCCGCCATGAACACTGAAGCTTTCTTT.

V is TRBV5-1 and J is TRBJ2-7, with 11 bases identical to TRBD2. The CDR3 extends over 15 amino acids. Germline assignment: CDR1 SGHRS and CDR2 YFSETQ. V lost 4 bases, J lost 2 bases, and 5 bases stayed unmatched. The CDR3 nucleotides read TGCGCCAGCAGCCCCCTAGCGGGGGGTACCTACGAGCAGTACTTC. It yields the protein CASSPLAGGTYEQYF.

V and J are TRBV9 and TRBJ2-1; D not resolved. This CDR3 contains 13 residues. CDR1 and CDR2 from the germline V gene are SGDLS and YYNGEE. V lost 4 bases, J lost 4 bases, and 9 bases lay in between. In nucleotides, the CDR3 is TGTGCCAGCAGCCCAGTCAGTTACAATGAGCAGTTCTTC. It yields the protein CASSPVSYNEQFF.

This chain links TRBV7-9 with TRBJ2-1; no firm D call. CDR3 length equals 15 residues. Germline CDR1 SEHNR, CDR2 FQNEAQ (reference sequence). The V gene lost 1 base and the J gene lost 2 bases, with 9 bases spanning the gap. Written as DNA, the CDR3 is TGTGCCAGCAGCTTAGGAGGTATCCCCTACAATGAGCAGTTCTTC. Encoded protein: CASSLGGIPYNEQFF. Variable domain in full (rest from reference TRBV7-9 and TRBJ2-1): DTGVSQNPRHKITKRGQNVTFRCDPISEHNRLYWYRQTLGQGPEFLTYFQNEAQLEKSRLLSDRFSAERPKGSFSTLEIQRTEQGDSAMYLCASSLGGIPYNEQFFGPGTRLTVL.

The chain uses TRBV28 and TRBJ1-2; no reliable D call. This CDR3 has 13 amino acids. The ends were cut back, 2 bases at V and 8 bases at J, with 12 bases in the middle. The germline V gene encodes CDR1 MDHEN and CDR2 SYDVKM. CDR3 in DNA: TGTGCCAGCAGTTTAGAAAGCGCCAGAGGCTACACCTTC. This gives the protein CASSLESARGYTF.

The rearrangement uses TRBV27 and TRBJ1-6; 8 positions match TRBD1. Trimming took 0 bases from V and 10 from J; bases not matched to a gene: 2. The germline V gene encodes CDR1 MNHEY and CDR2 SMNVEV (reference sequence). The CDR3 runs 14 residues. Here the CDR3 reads CASSLSTGVSPLHF. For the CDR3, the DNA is TGTGCCAGCAGTTTATCGACAGGGGTGTCACCCCTCCACTTT.

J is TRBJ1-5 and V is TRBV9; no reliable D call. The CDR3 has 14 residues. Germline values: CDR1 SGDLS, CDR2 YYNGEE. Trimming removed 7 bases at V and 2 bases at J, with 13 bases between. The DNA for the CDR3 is TGTGCCAGCGGAGCGTTTTCTGGCAATCAGCCCCAGCATTTT. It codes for CASGAFSGNQPQHF. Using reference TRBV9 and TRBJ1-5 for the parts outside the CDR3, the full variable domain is DSGVTQTPKHLITATGQRVTLRCSPRSGDLSVYWYQQSLDQGLQFLIQYYNGEERAKGNILERFSAQQFPDLHSELNLSSLELGDSALYFCASGAFSGNQPQHFGDGTRLSIL.

The CDR3 is CASSQGSRGSTEAFF. CDR3 sequence (DNA): TGCGCCAGCAGCCAAGGGTCTAGGGGAAGTACTGAAGCTTTCTTT. The chain employs TRBV4-3 and TRBJ1-1; possible D gene TRBD1, 5 bases. The CDR3 length is 15 residues. CDR1 and CDR2 from the germline V gene are LGHNA and YSLEER. Between the trimmed V and J ends, which lost 1 base and 5 bases, there was a span of 14 bases.

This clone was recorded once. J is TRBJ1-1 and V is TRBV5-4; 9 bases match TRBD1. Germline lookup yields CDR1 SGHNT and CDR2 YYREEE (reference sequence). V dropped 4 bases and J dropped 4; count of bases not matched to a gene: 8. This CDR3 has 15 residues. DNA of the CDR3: TGTGCCAGCAGCGTACAGGGGGCTCGAGGCACTGAAGCTTTCTTT. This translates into CASSVQGARGTEAFF.

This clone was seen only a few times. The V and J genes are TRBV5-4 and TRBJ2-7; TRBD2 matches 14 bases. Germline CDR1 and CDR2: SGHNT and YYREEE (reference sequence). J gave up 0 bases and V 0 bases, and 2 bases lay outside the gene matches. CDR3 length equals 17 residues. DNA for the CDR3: TGTGCCAGCAGCTTGGGGGGGACTAGCGGGAGCTCCTACGAGCAGTACTTC. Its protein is CASSLGGTSGSSYEQYF.

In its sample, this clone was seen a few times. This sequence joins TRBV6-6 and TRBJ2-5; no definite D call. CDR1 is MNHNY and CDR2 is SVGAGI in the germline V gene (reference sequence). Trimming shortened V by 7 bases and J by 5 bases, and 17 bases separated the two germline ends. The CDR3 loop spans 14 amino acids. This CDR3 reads CASNSLVPRETQYF. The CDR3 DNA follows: TGTGCCAGCAACTCCCTCGTCCCGAGGGAGACCCAGTACTTC.

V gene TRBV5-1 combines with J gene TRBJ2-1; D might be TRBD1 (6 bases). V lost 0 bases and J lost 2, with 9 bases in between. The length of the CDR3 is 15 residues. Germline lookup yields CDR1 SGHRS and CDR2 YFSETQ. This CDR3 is CASSLGQVAYNEQFF. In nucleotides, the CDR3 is TGCGCCAGCAGCTTGGGACAGGTAGCCTACAATGAGCAGTTCTTC.

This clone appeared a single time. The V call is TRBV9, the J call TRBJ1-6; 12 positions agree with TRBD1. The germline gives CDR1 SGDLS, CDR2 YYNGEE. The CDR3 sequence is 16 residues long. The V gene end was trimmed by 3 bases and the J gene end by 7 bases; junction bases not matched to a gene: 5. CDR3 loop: CASSGPGTGGNSPLHF. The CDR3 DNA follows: TGTGCCAGCAGCGGCCCCGGGACAGGGGGCAATTCACCCCTCCACTTT. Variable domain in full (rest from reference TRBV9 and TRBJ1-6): DSGVTQTPKHLITATGQRVTLRCSPRSGDLSVYWYQQSLDQGLQFLIQYYNGEERAKGNILERFSAQQFPDLHSELNLSSLELGDSALYFCASSGPGTGGNSPLHFGNGTRLTVT.

The CDR3 spells CSVRGSYEQYF. In nucleotides, the CDR3 is TGCAGCGTGCGGGGCTCCTACGAGCAGTACTTC. This chain connects TRBV29-1 to TRBJ2-7, with D possibly matching TRBD2 (6 bases). Germline-derived CDR1 and CDR2 are SQVTM and ANQGSEA. V lost 6 bases to trimming and J lost 0 bases, with 6 bases between them. This CDR3 is 11 amino acids long.